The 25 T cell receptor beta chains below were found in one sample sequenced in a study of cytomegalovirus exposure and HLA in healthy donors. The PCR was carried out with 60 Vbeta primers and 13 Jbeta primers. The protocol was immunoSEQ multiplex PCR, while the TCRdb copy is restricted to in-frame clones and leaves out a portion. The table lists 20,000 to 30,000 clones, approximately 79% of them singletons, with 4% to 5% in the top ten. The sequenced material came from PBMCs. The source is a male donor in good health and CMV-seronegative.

The CDR3 here is CASSLSASSYEQYF. Here the CDR3 DNA reads TGTGCCAGCAGCTTATCCGCTAGCTCCTACGAGCAGTACTTC. This chain uses TRBV7-9 with TRBJ2-7; D unresolved. Per germline, CDR1 SEHNR and CDR2 FQNEAQ (reference sequence). With 2 bases removed from V and 0 bases from J, the gap between germline ends came to 8 bases. This CDR3 spans 14 amino acids.

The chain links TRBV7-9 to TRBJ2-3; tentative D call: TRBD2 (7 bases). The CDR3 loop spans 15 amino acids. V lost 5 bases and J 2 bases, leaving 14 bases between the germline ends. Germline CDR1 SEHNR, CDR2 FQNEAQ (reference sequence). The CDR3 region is CASSPEGGNTDTQYF. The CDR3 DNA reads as TGTGCCAGCAGCCCCGAGGGGGGGAACACAGATACGCAGTATTTT.

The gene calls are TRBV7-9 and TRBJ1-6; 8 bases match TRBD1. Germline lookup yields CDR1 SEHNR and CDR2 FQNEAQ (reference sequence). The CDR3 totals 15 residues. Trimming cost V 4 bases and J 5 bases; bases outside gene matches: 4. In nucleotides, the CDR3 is TGTGCCAGCAGCTCCCAGGGGGCTGATAATTCACCCCTCCACTTT. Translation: CASSSQGADNSPLHF.

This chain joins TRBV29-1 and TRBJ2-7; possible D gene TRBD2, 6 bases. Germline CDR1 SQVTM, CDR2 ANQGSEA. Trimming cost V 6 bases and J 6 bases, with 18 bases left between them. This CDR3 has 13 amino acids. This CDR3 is CSVESGSDFEQYF. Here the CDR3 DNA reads TGCAGCGTCGAAAGCGGGTCAGACTTCGAGCAGTACTTC.

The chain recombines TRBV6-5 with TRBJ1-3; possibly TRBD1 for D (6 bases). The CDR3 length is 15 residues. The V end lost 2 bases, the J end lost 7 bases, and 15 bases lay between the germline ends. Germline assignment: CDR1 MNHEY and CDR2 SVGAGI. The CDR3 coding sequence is TGTGCCAGCAGTTACAACCCAATGGGGGCGAACACCATATATTTT. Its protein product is CASSYNPMGANTIYF.

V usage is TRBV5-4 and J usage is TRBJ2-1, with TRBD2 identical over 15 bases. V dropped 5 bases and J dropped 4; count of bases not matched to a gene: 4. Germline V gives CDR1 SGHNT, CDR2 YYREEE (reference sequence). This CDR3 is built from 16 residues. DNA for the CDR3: TGTGCCAGCAGAGTAGGGACTAGCGGGGGGTACAATGAGCAGTTCTTC. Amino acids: CASRVGTSGGYNEQFF.

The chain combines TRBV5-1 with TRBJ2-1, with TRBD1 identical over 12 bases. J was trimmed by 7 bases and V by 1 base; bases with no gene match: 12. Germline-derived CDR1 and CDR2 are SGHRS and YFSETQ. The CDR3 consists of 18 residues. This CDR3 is CASSLSETGTGGLNEQFF. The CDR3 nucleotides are TGCGCCAGCAGCTTGTCGGAAACCGGGACAGGGGGCTTAAATGAGCAGTTCTTC.

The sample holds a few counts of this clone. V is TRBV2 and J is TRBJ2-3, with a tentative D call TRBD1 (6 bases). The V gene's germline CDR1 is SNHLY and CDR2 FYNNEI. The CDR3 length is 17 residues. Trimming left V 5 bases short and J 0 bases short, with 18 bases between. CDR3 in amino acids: CASSFSLGGTSTDTQYF. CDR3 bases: TGTGCCAGCAGTTTTTCCTTAGGGGGTACTAGCACAGATACGCAGTATTTT.

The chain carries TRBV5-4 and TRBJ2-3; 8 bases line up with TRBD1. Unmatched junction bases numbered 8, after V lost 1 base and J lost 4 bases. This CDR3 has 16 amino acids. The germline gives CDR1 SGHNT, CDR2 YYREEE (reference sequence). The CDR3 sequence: CASSLRARGRADTQYF. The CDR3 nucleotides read TGTGCCAGCAGCTTGAGGGCCAGGGGGCGGGCAGATACGCAGTATTTT.

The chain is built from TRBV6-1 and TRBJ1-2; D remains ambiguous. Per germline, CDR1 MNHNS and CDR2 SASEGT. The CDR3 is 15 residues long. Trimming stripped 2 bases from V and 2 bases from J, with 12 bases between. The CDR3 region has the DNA TGTGCCAGCAGTGAACTCTTCGCGCGAAACTATGGCTACACCTTC. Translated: CASSELFARNYGYTF.

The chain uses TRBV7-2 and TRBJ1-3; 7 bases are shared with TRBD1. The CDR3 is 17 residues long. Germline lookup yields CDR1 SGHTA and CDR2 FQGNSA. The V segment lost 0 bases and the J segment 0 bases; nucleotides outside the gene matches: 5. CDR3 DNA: TGTGCCAGCAGCTTAGCATGGACAGGCGGCTCTGGAAACACCATATATTTT. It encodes CASSLAWTGGSGNTIYF. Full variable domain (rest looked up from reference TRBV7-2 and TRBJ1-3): GAGVSQSPSNKVTEKGKDVELRCDPISGHTALYWYRQSLGQGLEFLIYFQGNSAPDKSGLPSDRFSAERTGGSVSTLTIQRTQQEDSAVYLCASSLAWTGGSGNTIYFGEGSWLTVV.

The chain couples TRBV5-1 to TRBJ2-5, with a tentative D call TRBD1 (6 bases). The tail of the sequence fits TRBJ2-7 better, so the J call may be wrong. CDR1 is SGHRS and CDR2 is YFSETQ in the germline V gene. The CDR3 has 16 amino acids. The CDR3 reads CASSLADWDTSYEQYF. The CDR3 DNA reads TGCGCCAGCAGCTTGGCCGACTGGGACACCTCCTACGAGCAGTACTTC.

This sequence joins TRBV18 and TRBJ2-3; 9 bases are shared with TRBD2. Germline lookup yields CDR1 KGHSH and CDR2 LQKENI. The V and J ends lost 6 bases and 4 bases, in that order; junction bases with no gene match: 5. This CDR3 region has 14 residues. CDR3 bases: TGTGCCAGCTCTGGGACTAGCAGAGCAGATACGCAGTATTTT. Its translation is CASSGTSRADTQYF. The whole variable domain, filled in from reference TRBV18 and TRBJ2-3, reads NAGVMQNPRHLVRRRGQEARLRCSPMKGHSHVYWYRQLPEEGLKFMVYLQKENIIDESGMPKERFSAEFPKEGPSILRIQQVVRGDSAAYFCASSGTSRADTQYFGPGTRLTVL.

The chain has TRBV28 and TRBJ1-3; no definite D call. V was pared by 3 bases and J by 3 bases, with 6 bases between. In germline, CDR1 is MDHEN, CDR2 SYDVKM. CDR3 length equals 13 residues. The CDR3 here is CASSFEDGNTIYF. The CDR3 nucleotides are TGTGCCAGCAGTTTTGAGGATGGAAACACCATATATTTT.

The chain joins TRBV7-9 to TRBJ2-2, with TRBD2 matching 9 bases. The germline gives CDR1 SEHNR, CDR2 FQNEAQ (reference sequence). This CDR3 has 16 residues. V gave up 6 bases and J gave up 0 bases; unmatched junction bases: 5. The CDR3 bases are TGTGCCAGCAGGCCTAGGACTAGCGCGAACACCGGGGAGCTGTTTTTT. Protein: CASRPRTSANTGELFF.

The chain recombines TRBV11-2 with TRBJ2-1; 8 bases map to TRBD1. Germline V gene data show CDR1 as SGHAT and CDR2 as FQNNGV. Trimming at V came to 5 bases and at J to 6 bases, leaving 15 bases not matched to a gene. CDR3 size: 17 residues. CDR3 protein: CASSQGAGGLFRNEQFF. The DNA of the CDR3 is TGTGCCAGCAGCCAAGGGGCAGGGGGCTTATTTCGCAATGAGCAGTTCTTC.

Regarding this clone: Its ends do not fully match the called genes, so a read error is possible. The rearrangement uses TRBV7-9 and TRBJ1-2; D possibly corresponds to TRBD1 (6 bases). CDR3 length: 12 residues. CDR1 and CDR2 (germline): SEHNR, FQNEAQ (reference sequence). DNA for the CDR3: TGTTCCAGCAGCTTATCAGGGGATGGCTACACCTTC. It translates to CSSSLSGDGYTF.

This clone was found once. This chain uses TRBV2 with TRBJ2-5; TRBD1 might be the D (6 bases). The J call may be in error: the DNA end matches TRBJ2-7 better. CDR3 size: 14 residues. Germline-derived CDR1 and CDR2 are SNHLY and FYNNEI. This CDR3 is CASRRPIQGYEQYF. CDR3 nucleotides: TGTGCCAGCAGACGGCCGATACAGGGCTACGAGCAGTACTTC.

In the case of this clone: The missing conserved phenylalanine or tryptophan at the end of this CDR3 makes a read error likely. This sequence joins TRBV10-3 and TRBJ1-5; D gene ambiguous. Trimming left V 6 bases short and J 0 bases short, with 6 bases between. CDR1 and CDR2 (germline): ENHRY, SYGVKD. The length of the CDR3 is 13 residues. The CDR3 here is CAISLISNQPQHL. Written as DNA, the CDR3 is TGTGCCATCAGCCTGATTAGCAATCAGCCCCAGCATCTT.

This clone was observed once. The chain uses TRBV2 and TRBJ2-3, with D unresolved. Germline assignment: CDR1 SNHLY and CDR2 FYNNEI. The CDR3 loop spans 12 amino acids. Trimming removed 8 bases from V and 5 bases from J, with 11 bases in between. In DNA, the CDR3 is TGTGCCAGCGGGCCGGATGGAGATACGCAGTATTTT. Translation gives CASGPDGDTQYF.

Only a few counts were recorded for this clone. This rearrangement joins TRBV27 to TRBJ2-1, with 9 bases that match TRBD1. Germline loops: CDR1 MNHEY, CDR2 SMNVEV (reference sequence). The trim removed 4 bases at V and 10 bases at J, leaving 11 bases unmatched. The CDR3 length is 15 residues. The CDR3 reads CASSYKGQGSWEQFF. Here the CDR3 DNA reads TGTGCCAGCAGTTACAAGGGACAGGGTTCTTGGGAGCAGTTCTTC.

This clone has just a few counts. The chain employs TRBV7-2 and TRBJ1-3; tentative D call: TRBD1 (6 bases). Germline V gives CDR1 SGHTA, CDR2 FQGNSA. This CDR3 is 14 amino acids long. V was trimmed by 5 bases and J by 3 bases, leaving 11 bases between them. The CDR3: CASSPQGFGNTIYF. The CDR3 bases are TGTGCCAGCAGCCCCCAGGGGTTTGGAAACACCATATATTTT.

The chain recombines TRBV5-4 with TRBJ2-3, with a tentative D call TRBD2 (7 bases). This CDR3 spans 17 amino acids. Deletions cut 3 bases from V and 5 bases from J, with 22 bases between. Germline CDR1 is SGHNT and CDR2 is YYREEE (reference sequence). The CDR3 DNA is TGTGCCAGCAGCTGGGGCGGGGCGGGGGCCACGGGAGATACGCAGTATTTT. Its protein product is CASSWGGAGATGDTQYF.

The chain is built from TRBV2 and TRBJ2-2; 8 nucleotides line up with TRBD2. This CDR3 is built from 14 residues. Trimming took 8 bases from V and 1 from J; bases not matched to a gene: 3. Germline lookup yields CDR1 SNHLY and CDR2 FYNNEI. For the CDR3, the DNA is TGTGCCAGCGGAGCGGGGGAGAACACCGGGGAGCTGTTTTTT. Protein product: CASGAGENTGELFF.

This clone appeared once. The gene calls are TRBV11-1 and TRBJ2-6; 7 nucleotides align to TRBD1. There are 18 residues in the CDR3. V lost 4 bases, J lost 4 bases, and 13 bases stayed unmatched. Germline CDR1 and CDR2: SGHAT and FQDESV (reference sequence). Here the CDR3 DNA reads TGTGCCAGCAGCTCCCCTCTTGGGACAGCTCCCGGGGCCAACGTCCTGACTTTC. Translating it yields CASSSPLGTAPGANVLTF.